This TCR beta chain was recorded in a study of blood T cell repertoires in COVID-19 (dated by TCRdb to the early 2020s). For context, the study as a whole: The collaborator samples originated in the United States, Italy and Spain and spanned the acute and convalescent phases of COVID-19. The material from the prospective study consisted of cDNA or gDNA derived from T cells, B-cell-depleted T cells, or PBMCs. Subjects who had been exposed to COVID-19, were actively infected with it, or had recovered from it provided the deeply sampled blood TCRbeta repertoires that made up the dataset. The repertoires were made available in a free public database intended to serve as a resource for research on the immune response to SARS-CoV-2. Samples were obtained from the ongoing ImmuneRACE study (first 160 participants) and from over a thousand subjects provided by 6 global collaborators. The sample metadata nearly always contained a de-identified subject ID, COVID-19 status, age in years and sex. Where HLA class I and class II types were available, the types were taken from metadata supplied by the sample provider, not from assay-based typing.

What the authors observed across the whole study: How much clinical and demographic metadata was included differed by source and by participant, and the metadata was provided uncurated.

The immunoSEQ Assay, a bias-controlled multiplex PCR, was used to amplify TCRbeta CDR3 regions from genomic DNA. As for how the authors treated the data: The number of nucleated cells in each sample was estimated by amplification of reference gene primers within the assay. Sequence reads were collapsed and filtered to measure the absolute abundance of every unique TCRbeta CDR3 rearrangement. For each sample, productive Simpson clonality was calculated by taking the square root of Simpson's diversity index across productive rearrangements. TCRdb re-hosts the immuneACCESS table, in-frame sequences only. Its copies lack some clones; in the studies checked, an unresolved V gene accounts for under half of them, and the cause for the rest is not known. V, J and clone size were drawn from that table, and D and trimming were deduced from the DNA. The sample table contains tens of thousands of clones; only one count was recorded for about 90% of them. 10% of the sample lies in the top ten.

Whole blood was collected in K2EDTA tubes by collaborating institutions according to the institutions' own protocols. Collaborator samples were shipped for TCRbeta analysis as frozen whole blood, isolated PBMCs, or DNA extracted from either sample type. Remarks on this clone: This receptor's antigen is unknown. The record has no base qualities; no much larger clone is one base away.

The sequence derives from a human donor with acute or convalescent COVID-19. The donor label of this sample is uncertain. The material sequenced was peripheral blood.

At the DNA level, the sequence is TGTGCCAGCAGCCCGCCCGGACAGTTTTTAGGTGGCTACACCTTC. Protein translation: CASSPPGQFLGGYTF. The chain links TRBV14 with TRBJ1-2, with TRBD1 perhaps the D gene, on 6 matching bases. CDR1 SGHDN and CDR2 FVKESK were looked up in the germline V gene. Cut back by 4 bases and 7 bases, the V and J ends lie 19 bases apart. Its CDR3 holds 15 amino acids, cysteine through phenylalanine. Only the CDR3 DNA stays, 45 bases, in frame from base 1.